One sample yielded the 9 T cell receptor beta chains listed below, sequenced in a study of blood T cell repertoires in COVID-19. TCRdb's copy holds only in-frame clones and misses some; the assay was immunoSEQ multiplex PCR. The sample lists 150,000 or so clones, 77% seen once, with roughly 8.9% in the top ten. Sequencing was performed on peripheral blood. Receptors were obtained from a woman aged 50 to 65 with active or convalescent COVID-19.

CDR3: CASSPRTSGTDTQYF. DNA for the CDR3: TGTGCCAGCAGCCCTAGGACTAGCGGCACAGATACGCAGTATTTT. The V call is TRBV9, the J call TRBJ2-3; TRBD2 matches 9 bases. V shed 4 bases and J 1 base; nucleotides not matched to a gene: 4. CDR3 length: 15 residues. Per the germline V gene, CDR1 is SGDLS and CDR2 is YYNGEE.

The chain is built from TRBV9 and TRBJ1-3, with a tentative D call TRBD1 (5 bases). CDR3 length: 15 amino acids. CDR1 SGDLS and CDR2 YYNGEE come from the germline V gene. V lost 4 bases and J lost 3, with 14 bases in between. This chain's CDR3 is CASSPPGGVGNTIYF. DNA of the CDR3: TGTGCCAGCAGCCCCCCGGGAGGGGTTGGAAACACCATATATTTT.

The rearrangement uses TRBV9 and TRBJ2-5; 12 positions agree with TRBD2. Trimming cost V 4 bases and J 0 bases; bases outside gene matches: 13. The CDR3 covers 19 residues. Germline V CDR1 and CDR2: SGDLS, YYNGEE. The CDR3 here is CASSTPLAGGVGYQETQYF. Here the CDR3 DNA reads TGTGCCAGCAGCACACCCCTAGCGGGAGGGGTGGGTTACCAAGAGACCCAGTACTTC.

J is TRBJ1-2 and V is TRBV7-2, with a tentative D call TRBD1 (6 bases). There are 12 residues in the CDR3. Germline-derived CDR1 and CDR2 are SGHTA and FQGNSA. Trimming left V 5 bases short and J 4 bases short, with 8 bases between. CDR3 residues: CASSPGVYGYTF. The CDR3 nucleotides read TGTGCCAGCAGCCCAGGGGTCTATGGCTACACCTTC.

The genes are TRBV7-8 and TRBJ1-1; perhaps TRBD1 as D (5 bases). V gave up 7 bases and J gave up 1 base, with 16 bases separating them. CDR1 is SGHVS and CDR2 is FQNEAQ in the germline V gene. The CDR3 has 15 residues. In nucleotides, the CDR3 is TGTGCCAGCACCGGAACGACAGCCCGGAACACTGAAGCTTTCTTT. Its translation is CASTGTTARNTEAFF.

CDR3 sequence: CASSLTSGQETQYF. DNA for the CDR3: TGTGCCAGCAGCCTGACTAGCGGCCAAGAGACCCAGTACTTC. The V gene is TRBV7-2, the J gene TRBJ2-5, with 9 bases matching TRBD2. Germline CDR1 and CDR2: SGHTA and FQGNSA. CDR3 length: 14 amino acids. J was trimmed by 1 base and V by 5 bases; bases with no gene match: 2.

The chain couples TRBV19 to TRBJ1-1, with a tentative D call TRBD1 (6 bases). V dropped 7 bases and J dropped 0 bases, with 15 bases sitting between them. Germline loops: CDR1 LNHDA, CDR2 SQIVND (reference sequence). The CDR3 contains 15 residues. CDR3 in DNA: TGTGCCAGTACCTCACAGGGTCGAATGAACACTGAAGCTTTCTTT. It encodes CASTSQGRMNTEAFF.

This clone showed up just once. Written as DNA, the CDR3 is TGTGCCAGCTCACCACCCGCCGCGGTGGAAAAACTGTTTTTT. Protein product: CASSPPAAVEKLFF. The genes are TRBV18 and TRBJ1-4; D is ambiguous. This CDR3 region has 14 residues. V gave up 0 bases and J gave up 8 bases, with 10 bases separating them. Looked up from germline, CDR1 is KGHSH and CDR2 is LQKENI.

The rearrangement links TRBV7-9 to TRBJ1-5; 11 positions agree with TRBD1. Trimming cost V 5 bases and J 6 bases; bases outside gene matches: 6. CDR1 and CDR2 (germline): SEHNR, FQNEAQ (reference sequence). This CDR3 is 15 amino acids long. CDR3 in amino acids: CASSPDRGQGQPQHF. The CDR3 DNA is TGTGCCAGCAGCCCGGACAGGGGGCAGGGTCAGCCCCAGCATTTT.